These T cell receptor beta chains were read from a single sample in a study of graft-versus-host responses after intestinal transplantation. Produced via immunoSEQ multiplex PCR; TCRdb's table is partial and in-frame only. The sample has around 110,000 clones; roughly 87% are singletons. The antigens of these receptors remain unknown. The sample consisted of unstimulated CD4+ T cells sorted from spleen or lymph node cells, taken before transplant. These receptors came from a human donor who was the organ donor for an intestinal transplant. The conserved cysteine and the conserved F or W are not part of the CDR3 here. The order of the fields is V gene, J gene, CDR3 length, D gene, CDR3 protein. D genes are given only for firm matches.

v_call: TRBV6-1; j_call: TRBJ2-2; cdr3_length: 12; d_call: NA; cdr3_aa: ASSVSLVPGELF
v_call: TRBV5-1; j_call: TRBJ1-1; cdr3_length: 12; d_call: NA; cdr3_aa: ASSLGQMNTEAF
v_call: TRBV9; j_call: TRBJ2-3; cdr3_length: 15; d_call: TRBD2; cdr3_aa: ASSVGIGSGGTDTQY
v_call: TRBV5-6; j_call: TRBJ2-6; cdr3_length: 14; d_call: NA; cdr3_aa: ASSLRQTSGANVLT
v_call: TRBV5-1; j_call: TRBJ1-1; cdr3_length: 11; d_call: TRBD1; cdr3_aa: ASRAGGNTEAF
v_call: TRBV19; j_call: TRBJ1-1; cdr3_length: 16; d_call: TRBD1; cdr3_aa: ASSIGPEMRGGGTEAF
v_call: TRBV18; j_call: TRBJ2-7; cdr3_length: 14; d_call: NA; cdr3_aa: ASSPTRIGVIYEQY
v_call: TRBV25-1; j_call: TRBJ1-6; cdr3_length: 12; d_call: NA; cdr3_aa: ASSEWTYNSPLH
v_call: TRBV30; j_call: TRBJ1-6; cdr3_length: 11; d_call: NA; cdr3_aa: AWRGQGYSPLH
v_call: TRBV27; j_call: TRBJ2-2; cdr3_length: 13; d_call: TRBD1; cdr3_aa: ASAKTGRGTGELF
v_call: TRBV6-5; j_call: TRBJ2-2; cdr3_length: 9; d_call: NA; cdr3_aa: ASLQAGELF
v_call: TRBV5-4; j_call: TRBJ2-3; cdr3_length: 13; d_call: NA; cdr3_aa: ASSLDGARIDTQY
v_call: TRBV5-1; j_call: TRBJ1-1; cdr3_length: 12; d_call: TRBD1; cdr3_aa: ASSFTGGRTEAF
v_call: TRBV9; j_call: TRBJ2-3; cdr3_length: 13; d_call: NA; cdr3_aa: ASSVQPGRTDTQY
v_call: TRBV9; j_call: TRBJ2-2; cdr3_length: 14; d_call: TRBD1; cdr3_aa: ASSSPDRGYTGELF
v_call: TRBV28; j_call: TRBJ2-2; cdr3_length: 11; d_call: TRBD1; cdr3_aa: ASRGTGSKELF
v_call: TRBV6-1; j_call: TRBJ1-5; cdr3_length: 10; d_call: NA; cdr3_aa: ASSSGLEPQH
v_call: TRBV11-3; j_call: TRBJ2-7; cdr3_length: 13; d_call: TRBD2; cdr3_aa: ASSRASGGAVEQY
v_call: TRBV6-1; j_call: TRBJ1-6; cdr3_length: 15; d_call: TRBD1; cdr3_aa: ASSELTGTKYNSPLH
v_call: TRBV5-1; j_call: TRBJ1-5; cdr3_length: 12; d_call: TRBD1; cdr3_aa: ASSPGQGGEPQH
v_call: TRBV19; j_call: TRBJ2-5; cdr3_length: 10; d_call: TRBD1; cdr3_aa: ASGTGGETQY
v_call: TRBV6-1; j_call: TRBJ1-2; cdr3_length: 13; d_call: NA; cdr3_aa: ASSEARGPRYGYT
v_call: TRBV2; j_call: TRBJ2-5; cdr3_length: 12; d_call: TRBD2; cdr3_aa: ASSGATGGETQY
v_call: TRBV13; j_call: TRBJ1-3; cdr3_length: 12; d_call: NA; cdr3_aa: ASSDRTSGNTIY
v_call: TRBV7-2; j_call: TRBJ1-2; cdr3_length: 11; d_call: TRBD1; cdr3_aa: ASSSRQGFGYT
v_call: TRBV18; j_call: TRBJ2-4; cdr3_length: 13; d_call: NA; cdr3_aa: ASSTLGQGRADQY
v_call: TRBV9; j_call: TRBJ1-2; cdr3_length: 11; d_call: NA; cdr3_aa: ASGRLTNYGYT
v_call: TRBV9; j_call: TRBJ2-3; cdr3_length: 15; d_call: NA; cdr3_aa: ASSSPSGGLSTDTQY
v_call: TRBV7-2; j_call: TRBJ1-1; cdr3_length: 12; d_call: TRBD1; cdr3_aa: ASSPDRGWGEAF
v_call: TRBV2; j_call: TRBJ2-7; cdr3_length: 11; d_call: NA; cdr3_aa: ASSDPNSYEQY
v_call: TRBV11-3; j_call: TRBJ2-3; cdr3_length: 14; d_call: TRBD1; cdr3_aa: ASSSGTGGVTDTQY
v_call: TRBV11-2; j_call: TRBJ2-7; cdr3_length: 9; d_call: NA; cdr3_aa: ASSLGLEQY
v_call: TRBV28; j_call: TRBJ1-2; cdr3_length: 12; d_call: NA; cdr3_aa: ASRRTGINYGYT
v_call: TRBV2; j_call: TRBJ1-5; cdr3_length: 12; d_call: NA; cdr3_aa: ASKALGDNQPQH
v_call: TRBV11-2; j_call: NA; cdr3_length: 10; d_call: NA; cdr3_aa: ASSSNSYEQY
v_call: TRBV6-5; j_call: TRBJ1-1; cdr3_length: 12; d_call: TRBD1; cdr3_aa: ASSLGQMNTEAF
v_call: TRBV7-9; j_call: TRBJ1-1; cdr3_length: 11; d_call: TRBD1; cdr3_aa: ASNDRGGTEAF
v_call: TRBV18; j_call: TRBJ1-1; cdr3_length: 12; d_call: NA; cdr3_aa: ASSPRGPATEAF
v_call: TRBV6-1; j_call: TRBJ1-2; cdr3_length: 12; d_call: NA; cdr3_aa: ASSETRRNYGYT
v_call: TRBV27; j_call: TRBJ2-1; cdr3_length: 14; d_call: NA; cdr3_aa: ATTTLRGGAYNEQF
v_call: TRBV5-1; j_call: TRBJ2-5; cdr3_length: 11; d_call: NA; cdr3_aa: ASSLDSQETQY
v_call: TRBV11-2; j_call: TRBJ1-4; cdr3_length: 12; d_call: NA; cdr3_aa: ASSRGATNEKLF
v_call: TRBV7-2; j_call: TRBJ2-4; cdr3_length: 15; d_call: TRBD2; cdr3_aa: ASSSRTSGGIKNIQY
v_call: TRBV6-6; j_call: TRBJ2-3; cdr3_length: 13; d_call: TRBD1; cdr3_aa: ASRYPGQGTDTQY
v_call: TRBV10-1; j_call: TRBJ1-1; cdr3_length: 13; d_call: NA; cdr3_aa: ASSEWVGRNTEAF
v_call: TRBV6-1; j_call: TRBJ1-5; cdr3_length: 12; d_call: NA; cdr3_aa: ASRSDQGNQPQH